Below are 22 T cell receptor beta chains sequenced from a single sample in a study of T cells in Graves' hyperthyroidism and ophthalmopathy. Amplification yielded TCR beta CDR3 regions, with RNA transcripts as the source. The HTBI primer set drove a first-round RT-PCR of the TCR CDR3. Using its own MiXCR run on the multiplex PCR reads, TCRdb lists one record per CDR3 protein. The sample shows hundreds of thousands of distinct CDR3 sequences, over 15% of them seen only once. Sequencing was performed on blood. Source of these receptors: a woman under 30 with Graves' ophthalmopathy.

This clonotype came up many times. This chain uses TRBV7-9 with TRBJ1-1; 10 nucleotides line up with TRBD1. V lost 6 bases and J lost 4; bases outside the gene matches: 11. The CDR3 length is 16 residues. The germline CDR1 and CDR2 sequences are SEHNR and FQNEAQ (reference sequence). As DNA, the CDR3 is TGTGCCAGCAGTGTGACAGGGGGCGGATTGTCCACTGAAGCTTTCTTT. Amino acids: CASSVTGGGLSTEAFF.

This clonotype was counted ten times or more. This sequence joins TRBV9 and TRBJ1-2; D is perhaps TRBD1 (5 bases). V was clipped by 0 bases and J by 8 bases, with 8 bases between them. In germline, CDR1 is SGDLS, CDR2 YYNGEE. This CDR3 contains 12 residues. DNA of the CDR3: TGTGCCAGCAGCGTAGGTGGGGGGGGCTACACCTTC. Its protein product is CASSVGGGGYTF.

This clonotype was seen once. The chain uses TRBV29-1 and TRBJ2-1; 16 positions match TRBD2. CDR1 and CDR2 from the germline V gene are SQVTM and ANQGSEA. This CDR3 contains 22 residues. J gave up 2 bases and V 6 bases, and 22 bases lay outside the gene matches. CDR3 residues: CSVCLIGTSGRVSFITYNEQFF. The CDR3 DNA sequence: TGCAGCGTCTGTTTGATCGGGACTAGCGGGAGGGTTTCATTCATCACCTACAATGAGCAGTTCTTC.

This clonotype was counted at least ten times. The CDR3 spells CASSPGERQPQHF. CDR3 coding DNA: TGTGCCAGTAGTCCAGGGGAGAGGCAGCCCCAGCATTTT. This rearrangement joins TRBV19 to TRBJ1-5; possibly TRBD1 for D (6 bases). Trimming removed 5 bases at V and 7 bases at J, with 12 bases between. The CDR3 consists of 13 residues. CDR1 and CDR2 (germline): LNHDA, SQIVND (reference sequence).

This clonotype showed up many times. This chain links TRBV6-1 with TRBJ2-7, with D possibly being TRBD2 (6 bases). Trimming stripped 7 bases from V and 0 bases from J, with 16 bases between. The CDR3 extends over 15 amino acids. Germline values: CDR1 MNHNS, CDR2 SASEGT. The DNA for the CDR3 is TGTGCCAGCACCGGAGGGCTTTCGAGCTCCTACGAGCAGTACTTC. This sequence encodes CASTGGLSSSYEQYF.

In this sample, this clonotype turned up many times. The V call is TRBV5-1, the J call TRBJ2-1, with D perhaps being TRBD1 or TRBD2 (6 bases each). The germline CDR1 and CDR2 sequences are SGHRS and YFSETQ. V dropped 9 bases and J dropped 7 bases, with 23 bases sitting between them. The CDR3 has 15 amino acids. The CDR3 is CATTKGGRENNEQFF. The CDR3, as DNA: TGCGCCACCACTAAGGGGGGCCGTGAAAATAATGAGCAGTTCTTC.

This clonotype was observed many times. The CDR3 DNA follows: TGTGCCAGCACCCAACGGGCGGGAGGTTACTATGAGCAGTTCTTC. Its protein product is CASTQRAGGYYEQFF. The chain employs TRBV6-2 or TRBV6-3 and TRBJ2-1; 8 bases agree with TRBD2. Germline values: CDR1 MNHEY, CDR2 SVGEGT. The CDR3 is 15 residues long. V lost 7 bases to trimming and J lost 8 bases; unmatched junction nucleotides: 13.

The chain combines TRBV15 with TRBJ1-4; D is unresolved. CDR1 is LNHNV and CDR2 is YYDKDF in the germline V gene (reference sequence). There are 15 residues in the CDR3. V lost 6 bases and J 0 bases, leaving 11 bases between the germline ends. As DNA, the CDR3 is TGTGCCACCAGGCCGAGACTTGCAACTAATGAAAAACTGTTTTTT. This gives the protein CATRPRLATNEKLFF.

This clonotype was observed at least ten times. V gene TRBV11-1 combines with J gene TRBJ1-6; D may be TRBD1 (6 bases). The CDR3 consists of 16 residues. Trimming removed 2 bases from V and 7 bases from J, with 15 bases in between. CDR1 is SGHAT and CDR2 is FQDESV in the germline V gene (reference sequence). This chain's CDR3 is CASSLPPTGTNSPLHF. The CDR3 DNA sequence: TGTGCCAGCAGCTTACCCCCGACCGGGACAAATTCACCCCTCCACTTT.

On this clonotype itself: This may be a read error: a much more frequent sequence differs by one nucleotide. This chain uses TRBV6-2 or TRBV6-3 with TRBJ2-7; 7 nucleotides match TRBD1. The trim removed 6 bases at V and 3 bases at J, leaving 8 bases unmatched. The length of the CDR3 is 14 residues. The germline V gene encodes CDR1 MNHEY and CDR2 SVGEGT. In DNA, the CDR3 is TGTGCCAGCAGGGCATGGGGGACAGACTACGAGCAGTACTTC. Translating it yields CASRAWGTDYEQYF.

There are many counts of this clonotype. The chain carries TRBV28 and TRBJ2-1; TRBD1 agrees at 11 bases. Germline values: CDR1 MDHEN, CDR2 SYDVKM. The CDR3 consists of 13 residues. Germline trimming cut 8 bases from V and 8 bases from J; bases unmatched to any gene: 5. The CDR3 loop reads CASGQGARDEQFF. The CDR3 DNA reads TGTGCCAGCGGACAGGGGGCGCGGGATGAGCAGTTCTTC. Full variable domain (missing parts from reference TRBV28 and TRBJ2-1): DVKVTQSSRYLVKRTGEKVFLECVQDMDHENMFWYRQDPGLGLRLIYFSYDVKMKEKGDIPEGYSVSREKKERFSLILESASTNQTSMYLCASGQGARDEQFFGPGTRLTVL.

This clonotype was recorded many times. The chain joins TRBV5-1 to TRBJ2-1; the D call may be TRBD1 or TRBD2 (5 bases each). The V gene's germline CDR1 is SGHRS and CDR2 YFSETQ. The V end was cut by 0 bases, the J end by 2 bases, with 12 bases between. The CDR3 has 16 residues. CDR3 coding DNA: TGCGCCAGCAGCTTGGGCCGGGACCCGGCCTACAATGAGCAGTTCTTC. Translated: CASSLGRDPAYNEQFF.

The chain carries TRBV28 and TRBJ2-3; 9 bases fit TRBD1. V shed 6 bases and J 1 base; nucleotides not matched to a gene: 8. Germline V lookup: CDR1 MDHEN, CDR2 SYDVKM. The length of the CDR3 is 16 residues. CDR3 amino acids: CASSQGQGVRTDTQYF. For the CDR3, the DNA is TGTGCCAGCAGCCAGGGACAGGGTGTTCGCACAGATACGCAGTATTTT.

Ten or more counts support this clonotype. This chain joins TRBV20-1 and TRBJ2-3, with D perhaps assigned TRBD1 or TRBD2 (5 bases each). The CDR3 is 14 amino acids. The V end lost 3 bases, the J end lost 5 bases, and 15 bases lay between the germline ends. Germline V gene data show CDR1 as DFQATT and CDR2 as SNEGSKA (reference sequence). This CDR3 is CSARGWGRGDTQYF. CDR3 nucleotide sequence: TGCAGTGCTAGGGGGTGGGGACGGGGAGATACGCAGTATTTT.

V and J are TRBV6-2 or TRBV6-3 and TRBJ2-1; 9 bases fit TRBD2. The germline gives CDR1 MNHEY, CDR2 SVGEGT. The CDR3 has 16 residues. After removal of 6 bases from V and 4 bases from J, the junction contained 10 bases not matched to a gene. In DNA form, the CDR3 reads TGTGCCAGCAGCCCCCCTGGACTAGCGAGTTACAATGAGCAGTTCTTC. As protein: CASSPPGLASYNEQFF.

This chain links TRBV27 with TRBJ2-1, with 10 bases identical to TRBD1. The V gene's germline CDR1 is MNHEY and CDR2 SMNVEV (reference sequence). The CDR3 length is 15 residues. The J segment lost 10 bases and the V segment lost 5 bases, leaving 11 bases of the junction unmatched. The CDR3 reads CASSRDRGAIKEQFF. Written as DNA, the CDR3 is TGTGCCAGCAGTCGGGACAGGGGCGCTATCAAGGAGCAGTTCTTC.

Ten or more counts support this clonotype. The chain employs TRBV6-1 and TRBJ1-2, with D possibly matching TRBD1 (5 bases). Germline V gene data show CDR1 as MNHNS and CDR2 as SASEGT. The CDR3 sequence is 15 residues long. V lost 5 bases, J lost 4 bases, and 17 bases lay in between. CDR3 sequence reads: CASSSSPGTVYGYTF. The CDR3 coding sequence is TGTGCCAGCAGTTCATCCCCCGGGACGGTCTATGGCTACACCTTC.

The V and J genes are TRBV5-1 and TRBJ2-5; 10 bases are shared with TRBD2. The J segment lost 1 base and the V segment lost 5 bases, leaving 5 bases of the junction unmatched. The CDR3 totals 15 residues. Germline CDR1 reads SGHRS; CDR2 reads YFSETQ. The CDR3 DNA reads as TGCGCCAGCAGGCCGGCTAGCGGGAGCCAAGAGACCCAGTACTTC. The encoded protein is CASRPASGSQETQYF. Full variable domain (missing parts from reference TRBV5-1 and TRBJ2-5): KAGVTQTPRYLIKTRGQQVTLSCSPISGHRSVSWYQQTPGQGLQFLFEYFSETQRNKGNFPGRFSGRQFSNSRSEMNVSTLELGDSALYLCASRPASGSQETQYFGPGTRLLVL.

Points on this clonotype: A much larger clonotype is one base distant, so this may be a read error. This chain uses TRBV6-1 with TRBJ1-2; perhaps TRBD1 as D (5 bases). CDR1 and CDR2 from the germline V gene are MNHNS and SASEGT. The CDR3 contains 13 residues. DNA for the CDR3: TGTACCAGCAGCCCCAGGGACCCGGGTGGCTACACCTTC. Translating it yields CTSSPRDPGGYTF.

This clonotype was counted at least ten times. The V and J genes are TRBV9 and TRBJ2-3; possibly TRBD1 for D (7 bases). The germline V gene encodes CDR1 SGDLS and CDR2 YYNGEE. Trimming stripped 3 bases from V and 6 bases from J, with 20 bases between. The CDR3 spans 16 residues. CDR3 sequence (DNA): TGTGCCAGCAGCGAAGAGGGGGCGGACCGGGGGGATACGCAGTATTTT. This codes for CASSEEGADRGDTQYF. The variable domain in full, completed from reference TRBV9 and TRBJ2-3, reads DSGVTQTPKHLITATGQRVTLRCSPRSGDLSVYWYQQSLDQGLQFLIQYYNGEERAKGNILERFSAQQFPDLHSELNLSSLELGDSALYFCASSEEGADRGDTQYFGPGTRLTVL.

This clonotype was observed at least ten times. The rearrangement joins TRBV18 to TRBJ2-2, with D perhaps being TRBD1 or TRBD2 (5 bases each). The CDR3 covers 14 residues. Per the germline V gene, CDR1 is KGHSH and CDR2 is LQKENI. V lost 3 bases and J lost 0, with 5 bases in between. CDR3 sequence reads: CASSPGPNTGELFF. The CDR3 nucleotides read TGTGCCAGCTCACCGGGACCGAACACCGGGGAGCTGTTTTTT.

There are many counts of this clonotype. This chain uses TRBV12-3 or TRBV12-4 with TRBJ2-1; weak D call: TRBD2 (7 bases). The CDR3 length is 15 residues. The germline V and J ends were trimmed by 8 bases and 2 bases, with 16 bases remaining between them. Here the CDR3 reads CASSRGGTAYNEQFF. The CDR3 DNA follows: TGTGCCAGCTCTAGGGGGGGAACTGCCTACAATGAGCAGTTCTTC.